These 20 T cell receptor beta chains were sequenced from one sample in a study of blood T cell repertoires in COVID-19. Sequencing used immunoSEQ multiplex PCR; TCRdb keeps in-frame clones, though not all of them. The data show 380,000 or so clones, with 88% seen just once and 2% to 2.5% held by the top ten. The sequenced material came from PBMCs or T cells enriched from blood (not recorded which). All receptors come from a woman in her forties with acute COVID-19.

This chain uses TRBV18 with TRBJ2-7; the D gene is possibly TRBD2 (6 bases). There are 12 residues in the CDR3. Germline V gives CDR1 KGHSH, CDR2 LQKENI. Deletions cut 6 bases from V and 6 bases from J, with 12 bases between. The CDR3, as DNA: TGTGCCAGCTCTTCCAGGACTACCGAGCAGTACTTC. Translation gives CASSSRTTEQYF.

The chain combines TRBV6-1 with TRBJ1-2, with 8 nucleotides matching TRBD1. The junction had 4 bases not matched to a gene; V was cut back by 1 base and J by 3 bases. This CDR3 is built from 15 residues. CDR1 and CDR2 (germline): MNHNS, SASEGT. CDR3 DNA sequence: TGTGCCAGCAGTGAAGGGACAGGGAGGCACTATGGCTACACCTTC. Its translation is CASSEGTGRHYGYTF.

V usage is TRBV9 and J usage is TRBJ1-2; D is uncertain. The V end lost 1 base, the J end lost 2 bases, and 6 bases lay between the germline ends. Germline loops: CDR1 SGDLS, CDR2 YYNGEE. CDR3 length equals 13 residues. DNA of the CDR3: TGTGCCAGCAGCGTACAGGAAAACTATGGCTACACCTTC. Translating gives CASSVQENYGYTF.

The sample holds one count of this clone. The chain is built from TRBV18 and TRBJ1-4, with 7 nucleotides matching TRBD1. The germline CDR1 and CDR2 sequences are KGHSH and LQKENI. This CDR3 contains 12 residues. V lost 5 bases to trimming and J lost 8 bases; unmatched junction nucleotides: 2. DNA of the CDR3: TGTGCCAGCTCAGGGGACAGCGAAAAACTGTTTTTT. Its translation: CASSGDSEKLFF.

This clone has just one count. The chain has TRBV20-1 and TRBJ1-6; TRBD1 is a possible D gene (6 bases). Germline CDR1 DFQATT, CDR2 SNEGSKA (reference sequence). The CDR3 runs to 12 residues. Trimming stripped 3 bases from V and 7 bases from J, with 7 bases between. CDR3 nucleotide sequence: TGCAGTGCTAGTACAGGGAATTCACCCCTCCACTTT. Translating it yields CSASTGNSPLHF.

J is TRBJ1-1 and V is TRBV30; D is unclear. The CDR3 covers 13 residues. CDR1 and CDR2 from the germline V gene are GTSNPN and SVGIG (reference sequence). V was cut by 0 bases and J by 3 bases, with 8 bases left in between. The CDR3 loop reads CAWSVKGDTEAFF. The CDR3 region has the DNA TGTGCCTGGAGTGTAAAGGGAGACACTGAAGCTTTCTTT.

The chain is built from TRBV11-2 and TRBJ1-1; no definite D call. CDR3 size: 14 residues. Trimming pared 1 base from V and 1 base from J, leaving 7 bases between. Germline V gene data show CDR1 as SGHAT and CDR2 as FQNNGV. DNA of the CDR3: TGTGCCAGCAGCTTAGGAGGGCCGAACACTGAAGCTTTCTTT. Encoded protein: CASSLGGPNTEAFF.

The J gene is TRBJ2-7, the V gene TRBV27; TRBD2 matches 8 bases. V was clipped by 6 bases and J by 2 bases; unmatched bases: 9. The CDR3 has 15 amino acids. CDR1 and CDR2 (germline): MNHEY, SMNVEV (reference sequence). For the CDR3, the DNA is TGTGCCAGCAGGTCCCCCCGGGGGGGACCCTACGAGCAGTACTTC. This codes for CASRSPRGGPYEQYF.

The rearrangement links TRBV10-1 to TRBJ2-3, with TRBD1 matching over 7 bases. The CDR3 runs to 18 residues. With 2 bases clipped from V and 2 bases from J, the junction kept 13 bases outside the gene matches. In germline, CDR1 is WNHNN, CDR2 SYGVQD (reference sequence). CDR3 residues: CASSETNLQGPFTDTQYF. CDR3 bases: TGCGCCAGCAGTGAGACCAACCTACAGGGGCCCTTCACAGATACGCAGTATTTT.

This chain uses TRBV19 with TRBJ1-5; 7 nucleotides match TRBD1. CDR1 is LNHDA and CDR2 is SQIVND in the germline V gene (reference sequence). The CDR3 spans 15 residues. The V segment lost 7 bases and the J segment 5 bases; nucleotides outside the gene matches: 11. The CDR3 protein is CASTKTTGIYQPQHF. The CDR3 DNA reads as TGTGCCAGTACTAAAACGACAGGGATTTATCAGCCCCAGCATTTT. The full variable domain, its missing parts supplied by reference TRBV19 and TRBJ1-5, is DGGITQSPKYLFRKEGQNVTLSCEQNLNHDAMYWYRQDPGQGLRLIYYSQIVNDFQKGDIAEGYSVSREKKESFPLTVTSAQKNPTAFYLCASTKTTGIYQPQHFGDGTRLSIL.

Only a few counts were recorded for this clone. The rearrangement joins TRBV21-1 to TRBJ1-2; the table's D call of TRBD1 was not tested on the DNA. TRBV21-1 is labeled a pseudogene. The CDR3 length is 15 residues. The CDR3 sequence is CASSKQGRKYYGYTF. The CDR3 DNA reads TGTGCCAGCAGCAAGCAGGGTCGTAAGTACTATGGCTACACCTTC.

The V call is TRBV4-1, the J call TRBJ1-3, with 8 bases fitting TRBD1. V shed 1 base, J shed 0 bases, and the junction held 8 bases outside the gene matches. The germline gives CDR1 MGHRA, CDR2 YSYEKL. The CDR3 runs 18 residues. The CDR3 DNA reads as TGCGCCAGCAGCCAAGTATTATTGACAGGGGCCTCTGGAAACACCATATATTTT. Residues: CASSQVLLTGASGNTIYF.

This clone was recorded once. The rearrangement links TRBV18 to TRBJ2-2; 10 bases align to TRBD2. This CDR3 spans 16 amino acids. Germline values: CDR1 KGHSH, CDR2 LQKENI. With V trimmed by 2 bases and J by 7 bases, 7 bases remained unmatched. The CDR3 loop is CASSPKLAGSVGELFF. CDR3 coding DNA: TGTGCCAGCTCACCAAAACTAGCGGGGTCCGTCGGGGAGCTGTTTTTT.

The sample holds a few counts of this clone. The V gene is TRBV19, the J gene TRBJ2-7, with a tentative D call TRBD1 (5 bases). Deletions cut 8 bases from V and 5 bases from J, with 16 bases between. Germline-derived CDR1 and CDR2 are LNHDA and SQIVND (reference sequence). This CDR3 has 13 residues. The DNA of the CDR3 is TGTGCCAGTGGGCCGGACATCCGCAACGAGCAGTACTTC. Amino acids: CASGPDIRNEQYF.

The rearrangement joins TRBV19 to TRBJ1-5; tentative D call: TRBD1 (6 bases). The ends were cut back, 2 bases at V and 2 bases at J, with 22 bases in the middle. Per the germline V gene, CDR1 is LNHDA and CDR2 is SQIVND (reference sequence). CDR3 length: 19 residues. CDR3 region: CASSINPRWGGAGNQPQHF. DNA for the CDR3: TGTGCCAGTAGTATAAACCCTCGTTGGGGGGGCGCGGGCAATCAGCCCCAGCATTTT.

The J gene is TRBJ1-5, the V gene TRBV19, with D unclear. Germline V gene lookup returns CDR1 LNHDA and CDR2 SQIVND (reference sequence). The CDR3 has 12 amino acids. Trimming cost V 7 bases and J 6 bases, with 10 bases left between them. This chain's CDR3 is CASMREGQPQHF. CDR3 nucleotides: TGTGCCAGTATGAGGGAGGGTCAGCCCCAGCATTTT.

The gene calls are TRBV5-1 and TRBJ2-1, with 10 bases that match TRBD2. The germline V gene encodes CDR1 SGHRS and CDR2 YFSETQ. The CDR3 loop spans 15 amino acids. The J segment lost 6 bases and the V segment lost 4 bases, leaving 7 bases of the junction unmatched. CDR3 protein: CASSIGLAVLNEQFF. DNA for the CDR3: TGCGCCAGCAGCATAGGACTAGCGGTGCTCAATGAGCAGTTCTTC.

This chain links TRBV6-5 with TRBJ1-1; TRBD1 is a possible D gene (5 bases). From germline, CDR1 is MNHEY and CDR2 SVGAGI. There are 15 residues in the CDR3. The V gene lost 6 bases and the J gene lost 4 bases, with 18 bases spanning the gap. CDR3 protein: CASRPLLGGTTEAFF. CDR3 bases: TGTGCCAGCAGGCCCTTATTGGGGGGAACCACTGAAGCTTTCTTT.

The V and J genes are TRBV14 and TRBJ1-6; no clear D. Germline loops: CDR1 SGHDN, CDR2 FVKESK. CDR3 length: 16 residues. V lost 4 bases and J lost 7, with 17 bases in between. As DNA, the CDR3 is TGTGCCAGCAGCCCAGGACCGGGGATTTGGAATTCACCCCTCCACTTT. Its translation is CASSPGPGIWNSPLHF. The full variable domain, rest sourced from reference TRBV14 and TRBJ1-6, is EAGVTQFPSHSVIEKGQTVTLRCDPISGHDNLYWYRRVMGKEIKFLLHFVKESKQDESGMPNNRFLAERTGGTYSTLKVQPAELEDSGVYFCASSPGPGIWNSPLHFGNGTRLTVT.

The V call is TRBV6-5, the J call TRBJ2-7, with 9 bases matching TRBD1. The CDR3 length is 15 residues. J was trimmed by 3 bases and V by 5 bases; bases with no gene match: 8. The V gene's germline CDR1 is MNHEY and CDR2 SVGAGI. The CDR3 DNA reads as TGTGCCAGCAGTCGTGACAGGGGGGGACTCTACGAGCAGTACTTC. Translation gives CASSRDRGGLYEQYF.